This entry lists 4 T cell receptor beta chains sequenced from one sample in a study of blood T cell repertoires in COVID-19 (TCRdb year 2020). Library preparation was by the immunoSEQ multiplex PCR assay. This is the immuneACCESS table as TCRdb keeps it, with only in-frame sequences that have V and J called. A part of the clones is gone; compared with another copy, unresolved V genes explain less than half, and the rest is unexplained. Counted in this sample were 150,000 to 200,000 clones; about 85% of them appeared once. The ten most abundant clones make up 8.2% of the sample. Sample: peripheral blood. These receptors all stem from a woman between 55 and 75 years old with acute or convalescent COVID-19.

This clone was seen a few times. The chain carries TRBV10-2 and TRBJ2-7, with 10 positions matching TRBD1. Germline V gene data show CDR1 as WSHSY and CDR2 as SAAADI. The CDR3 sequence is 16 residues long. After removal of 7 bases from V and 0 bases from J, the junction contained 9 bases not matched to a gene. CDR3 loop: CASNAPGQGTSYEQYF. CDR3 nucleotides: TGCGCCAGCAACGCCCCGGGACAGGGGACCTCCTACGAGCAGTACTTC.

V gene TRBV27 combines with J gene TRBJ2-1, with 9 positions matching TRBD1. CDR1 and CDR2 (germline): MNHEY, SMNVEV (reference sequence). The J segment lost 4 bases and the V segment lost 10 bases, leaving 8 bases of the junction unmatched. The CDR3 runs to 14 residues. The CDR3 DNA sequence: TGTGCCACCAAACCCGGGACAGGGTACAATGAGCAGTTCTTC. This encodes CATKPGTGYNEQFF.

The CDR3 region has the DNA TGTGCCAGCAGCTTCAGACAGGGGGCTGGCGAGCAGTACTTC. Translated: CASSFRQGAGEQYF. This chain uses TRBV13 with TRBJ2-7, with 10 nucleotides matching TRBD1. The trim removed 3 bases at V and 6 bases at J, leaving 5 bases unmatched. The CDR3 consists of 14 residues. Germline CDR1 reads PRHDT; CDR2 reads FYEKMQ (reference sequence). Looking up the rest from reference TRBV13 and TRBJ2-7 gives the full variable domain: AAGVIQSPRHLIKEKRETATLKCYPIPRHDTVYWYQQGPGQDPQFLISFYEKMQSDKGSIPDRFSAQQFSDYHSELNMSSLELGDSALYFCASSFRQGAGEQYFGPGTRLTVT.

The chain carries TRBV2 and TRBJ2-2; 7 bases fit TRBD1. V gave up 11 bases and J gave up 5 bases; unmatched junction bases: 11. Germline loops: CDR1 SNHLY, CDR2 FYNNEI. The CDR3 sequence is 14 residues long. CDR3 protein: CAQGRQGETGELFF. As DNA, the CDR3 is TGTGCCCAGGGGCGACAGGGAGAAACCGGGGAGCTGTTTTTT.